A single sample gave rise to the 3 T cell receptor beta chains below, sequenced in a study of blood T cells in healthy people across ages. Next came a second PCR, run for roughly 6 to 11 cycles, which used a sample-barcoded 5' primer along with a J-beta primer mix. TCRdb processed the 5' RACE reads anew with MiXCR; each CDR3 protein has one entry. The data contain about 780,000 distinct CDR3 sequences, roughly 60% of them singletons. The sequencing input was blood. The receptor set was obtained from a man under 40 in good health.

Concerning this clonotype: Germline and junction disagree at one end, which may indicate a read error. The chain recombines TRBV9 with TRBJ2-1, with TRBD2 matching 7 bases. CDR1 SGDLS and CDR2 YYNGEE come from the germline V gene. This CDR3 is built from 13 residues. CDR3 loop: CVSSARAGHEQFF. DNA for the CDR3: TGTGTCAGCAGCGCCCGAGCGGGGCATGAGCAGTTCTTC.

The rearrangement joins TRBV4-2 to TRBJ2-4; D is unresolved. The better agreement between TRBJ2-7 and the DNA end casts doubt on the J call. Looked up from germline, CDR1 is LGHNA and CDR2 is YNFKEQ. The CDR3 spans 12 residues. This chain's CDR3 is CASSQAYYEQYF. The DNA of the CDR3 is TGTGCCAGCAGCCAAGCCTATTACGAGCAGTACTTC.

The chain joins TRBV5-4 to TRBJ2-2, with TRBD1 identical over 9 bases. V lost 0 bases to trimming and J lost 6 bases; unmatched junction nucleotides: 3. The CDR3 is 15 residues long. Germline CDR1 and CDR2: SGHNT and YYREEE (reference sequence). Here the CDR3 DNA reads TGTGCCAGCAGCTTGGGTACAGGGGGCTCCGGGGAGCTGTTTTTT. Translated, it gives CASSLGTGGSGELFF.